These 20 T cell receptor beta chains originate from one sample sequenced in a study of cytomegalovirus exposure and HLA in healthy donors. The PCR used 60 Vbeta and 13 Jbeta primers. Assay used: immunoSEQ multiplex PCR; TCRdb lists only in-frame clones, some missing. The table includes 150,000 to 200,000 clones, around 76% detected once. Sequences were obtained from PBMCs. The receptors here all came from a woman aged 40 to 55 in good health and CMV-seronegative.

V gene TRBV18 combines with J gene TRBJ2-1; 7 nucleotides match TRBD2. This CDR3 is 15 amino acids long. V was clipped by 3 bases and J by 5 bases; unmatched bases: 7. CDR1 KGHSH and CDR2 LQKENI come from the germline V gene. The CDR3, as DNA: TGTGCCAGCTCACCGCCCGGGACTACTGACAATGAGCAGTTCTTC. As protein: CASSPPGTTDNEQFF.

V usage is TRBV7-2 and J usage is TRBJ2-5; D unclear. Deletions cut 2 bases from V and 2 bases from J, with 3 bases between. The CDR3 totals 12 residues. Germline V lookup: CDR1 SGHTA, CDR2 FQGNSA. CDR3 region: CASSLQQETQYF. CDR3 sequence (DNA): TGTGCCAGCAGCTTACAGCAAGAGACCCAGTACTTC.

The J gene is TRBJ1-5, the V gene TRBV28, with 9 nucleotides matching TRBD1. V shed 5 bases and J 7 bases; nucleotides not matched to a gene: 9. CDR1 and CDR2 (germline): MDHEN, SYDVKM. This CDR3 is built from 15 residues. CDR3 region: CASSPQGAGGQPQHF. DNA for the CDR3: TGTGCCAGCAGTCCACAGGGGGCTGGGGGGCAGCCCCAGCATTTT.

About this clone itself: In the same sample, other DNA sequences code for this CDR3. V is TRBV19 and J is TRBJ1-1, with 9 bases matching TRBD1. V was pared by 5 bases and J by 4 bases, with 8 bases of the junction left unmatched. Germline V lookup: CDR1 LNHDA, CDR2 SQIVND (reference sequence). This CDR3 region has 15 residues. CDR3: CASSPYRGRGTEAFF. The CDR3 nucleotides read TGTGCCAGTAGTCCTTACAGGGGGCGCGGCACTGAAGCTTTCTTT.

V gene TRBV6-6 combines with J gene TRBJ1-2; the match to TRBD1 covers 8 bases. V gave up 2 bases and J gave up 6 bases; unmatched junction bases: 5. Germline V gene sequence: CDR1 MNHNY, CDR2 SVGAGI (reference sequence). The CDR3 loop spans 14 amino acids. DNA of the CDR3: TGTGCCAGCAGTTACAACAGGGGGGGAAATGGCTACACCTTC. Amino acids: CASSYNRGGNGYTF.

J is TRBJ2-7 and V is TRBV27; D is perhaps TRBD1 (5 bases). V lost 5 bases, J lost 1 base, and 12 bases lay in between. From germline, CDR1 is MNHEY and CDR2 SMNVEV (reference sequence). This CDR3 is 14 amino acids long. The CDR3 protein is CASSPRQLSYEQYF. The CDR3 DNA reads as TGTGCCAGCAGTCCCCGACAGCTATCCTACGAGCAGTACTTC.

This sequence joins TRBV6-1 and TRBJ1-4; D ambiguous. This CDR3 spans 13 amino acids. V was cut by 8 bases and J by 7 bases, with 14 bases left in between. Germline lookup yields CDR1 MNHNS and CDR2 SASEGT. CDR3 sequence (DNA): TGTGCCAGCGGTACCAGCGGCTCTGAAAAACTGTTTTTT. Its protein product is CASGTSGSEKLFF.

This chain connects TRBV5-1 to TRBJ2-7; a possible D gene is TRBD1 (7 bases). This CDR3 has 13 residues. Trimming took off 0 bases at V and 5 bases at J, with 9 bases between the two ends. The germline V gene encodes CDR1 SGHRS and CDR2 YFSETQ. The CDR3 reads CASSLARGDEQYF. The CDR3 DNA reads as TGCGCCAGCAGCTTGGCCAGGGGGGACGAGCAGTACTTC.

The DNA of the CDR3 is TGTGCCAGCAGTGAAAATGTCAAGAGGCTGTTTTTT. It specifies CASSENVKRLFF. The genes are TRBV2 and TRBJ1-4; the D is unclear. Per germline, CDR1 SNHLY and CDR2 FYNNEI. V was shortened by 2 bases and J by 14 bases, with 12 bases between the two germline ends. This CDR3 region has 12 residues.

The chain is built from TRBV30 and TRBJ2-5, with 14 bases that match TRBD2. This CDR3 comprises 17 residues. Germline V CDR1 and CDR2: GTSNPN, SVGIG (reference sequence). Trimming took 3 bases from V and 2 from J; bases not matched to a gene: 8. The DNA for the CDR3 is TGTGCCTGGAGCCGACTAGCGGGAGGGCCGGGGCAAGAGACCCAGTACTTC. This sequence encodes CAWSRLAGGPGQETQYF.

This clone was counted between two and nine times. The rearrangement links TRBV28 to TRBJ1-5; 10 nucleotides line up with TRBD1. The length of the CDR3 is 13 residues. Looked up from germline, CDR1 is MDHEN and CDR2 is SYDVKM. With V trimmed by 6 bases and J by 6 bases, 2 bases remained unmatched. CDR3 sequence: CASSRQGAQPQHF. CDR3 nucleotides: TGTGCCAGCAGCCGACAGGGGGCTCAGCCCCAGCATTTT.

The V gene is TRBV9, the J gene TRBJ2-2, with D tentatively TRBD2 (6 bases). The V and J ends lost 2 bases and 7 bases respectively, with 18 bases between them. Germline V gene sequence: CDR1 SGDLS, CDR2 YYNGEE. CDR3 size: 16 residues. The CDR3 bases are TGTGCCAGCAGCGTGTCCCTAGCGTATGCCGGCGGGGAGCTGTTTTTT. It specifies CASSVSLAYAGGELFF.

V gene TRBV28 combines with J gene TRBJ2-5, with TRBD2 matching over 9 bases. Germline loops: CDR1 MDHEN, CDR2 SYDVKM. J was trimmed by 3 bases and V by 6 bases; bases with no gene match: 5. This CDR3 comprises 14 residues. The DNA of the CDR3 is TGTGCCAGCAGCAGGGGCGGGGGGGAAGAGACCCAGTACTTC. Amino acids: CASSRGGGEETQYF. Looking up the rest from reference TRBV28 and TRBJ2-5 gives the full variable domain: DVKVTQSSRYLVKRTGEKVFLECVQDMDHENMFWYRQDPGLGLRLIYFSYDVKMKEKGDIPEGYSVSREKKERFSLILESASTNQTSMYLCASSRGGGEETQYFGPGTRLLVL.

The chain recombines TRBV5-1 with TRBJ1-5, with D tentatively TRBD1 (6 bases). The V end was cut by 2 bases, the J end by 4 bases, with 7 bases between. Germline V CDR1 and CDR2: SGHRS, YFSETQ. The CDR3 length is 13 residues. CDR3 nucleotide sequence: TGCGCCAGCAGCTTAACAGGGAATCAGCCCCAGCATTTT. As protein: CASSLTGNQPQHF.

This chain uses TRBV5-1 with TRBJ2-5; D gene unclear. The germline gives CDR1 SGHRS, CDR2 YFSETQ. V was shortened by 0 bases and J by 1 base, with 10 bases between the two germline ends. The CDR3 extends over 15 amino acids. The chain's CDR3 is CASSLVPQFQETQYF. The CDR3 DNA reads TGCGCCAGCAGCTTGGTCCCCCAATTCCAAGAGACCCAGTACTTC.

The chain joins TRBV7-2 to TRBJ2-3, with 8 nucleotides matching TRBD2. Trimming cost V 2 bases and J 2 bases; bases outside gene matches: 6. This CDR3 region has 16 residues. Germline V gene lookup returns CDR1 SGHTA and CDR2 FQGNSA. CDR3 region: CASSLRRGGNTDTQYF. CDR3 DNA: TGTGCCAGCAGCTTAAGACGGGGGGGAAACACAGATACGCAGTATTTT.

The J gene is TRBJ2-5, the V gene TRBV6-6; tentative D call: TRBD1 (6 bases). The germline V gene encodes CDR1 MNHNY and CDR2 SVGAGI (reference sequence). The length of the CDR3 is 15 residues. Deletions cut 6 bases from V and 2 bases from J, with 16 bases between. Here the CDR3 DNA reads TGTGCCAGCAGCACACTTGTAGGACAGCAAGAGACCCAGTACTTC. Its protein product is CASSTLVGQQETQYF.

This clone came up a few times. V usage is TRBV28 and J usage is TRBJ2-1; D is perhaps TRBD2 (5 bases). Germline-derived CDR1 and CDR2 are MDHEN and SYDVKM. V lost 5 bases, J lost 0 bases, and 8 bases lay in between. The CDR3 consists of 14 residues. CDR3 sequence reads: CASSPGVSYNEQFF. The CDR3 DNA sequence: TGTGCCAGCAGTCCCGGGGTCTCCTACAATGAGCAGTTCTTC.

The chain couples TRBV9 to TRBJ2-1; TRBD2 matches at 7 bases. The CDR3 has 16 amino acids. The J segment lost 2 bases and the V segment lost 3 bases, leaving 8 bases of the junction unmatched. Germline CDR1 is SGDLS and CDR2 is YYNGEE. In nucleotides, the CDR3 is TGTGCCAGCAGCGGGGGGGGGACGCCCACCTACAATGAGCAGTTCTTC. Translated, it gives CASSGGGTPTYNEQFF.

This clone appeared a few times. The chain recombines TRBV25-1 with TRBJ2-3, with D perhaps matching TRBD2 (6 bases). Germline CDR1 and CDR2: MGHDK and SYGVNS. This CDR3 spans 14 amino acids. V was shortened by 3 bases and J by 4 bases, with 11 bases between the two germline ends. This CDR3 is CASSDVGSADTQYF. CDR3 bases: TGTGCCAGCAGTGATGTCGGGAGCGCAGATACGCAGTATTTT.